The next 22 T cell receptor beta chains were all read from a single sample in a study of sequential checkpoint blockade in melanoma. Stated treatment: randomized to nivolumab then ipilimumab (arm A) or the reverse (arm B). The method was immunoSEQ multiplex PCR; TCRdb's version includes in-frame clones alone and lacks a portion of them. The sample has under 25,000 clones, roughly 66% seen once. Here the sequenced sample was CD8+ T cells sorted from blood (inferred from file names), taken from a patient given nivolumab and ipilimumab in sequence. The source of these receptors is a human donor with melanoma.

The chain joins TRBV9 to TRBJ2-3, with 12 bases lining up with TRBD2. Germline CDR1 SGDLS, CDR2 YYNGEE. The CDR3 is made up of 16 amino acids. After removal of 2 bases from V and 5 bases from J, the junction contained 6 bases not matched to a gene. The CDR3 DNA sequence: TGTGCCAGCAGCGTCCATCTAGCGGGGGGGTTAGATACGCAGTATTTT. It specifies CASSVHLAGGLDTQYF.

The rearrangement joins TRBV29-1 to TRBJ2-1; TRBD1 might be the D (6 bases). The V end lost 4 bases, the J end lost 0 bases, and 19 bases lay between the germline ends. The CDR3 has 17 amino acids. Germline CDR1 and CDR2: SQVTM and ANQGSEA. The CDR3: CSVVDPGQTSSYNEQFF. The CDR3, as DNA: TGCAGCGTTGTAGATCCCGGACAGACGAGCTCCTACAATGAGCAGTTCTTC.

The genes are TRBV9 and TRBJ2-2, with a possible D match to TRBD2 (6 bases). Deletions cut 0 bases from V and 4 bases from J, with 16 bases between. The CDR3 has 17 residues. From germline, CDR1 is SGDLS and CDR2 YYNGEE. CDR3 DNA sequence: TGTGCCAGCAGCGTAGCTGGGGCGGGAAGATCCACCGGGGAGCTGTTTTTT. This translates into CASSVAGAGRSTGELFF.

The rearrangement links TRBV15 to TRBJ2-5; 8 bases fit TRBD2. This CDR3 region has 15 residues. Germline CDR1 and CDR2: LNHNV and YYDKDF (reference sequence). V dropped 3 bases and J dropped 0; count of bases not matched to a gene: 3. The CDR3 is CATSRLAGYQETQYF. DNA for the CDR3: TGTGCCACCAGCAGGCTAGCGGGCTACCAAGAGACCCAGTACTTC.

The chain carries TRBV27 and TRBJ1-5; no reliable D call. Germline V gene lookup returns CDR1 MNHEY and CDR2 SMNVEV (reference sequence). This CDR3 has 13 amino acids. V gave up 5 bases and J gave up 2 bases, with 7 bases separating them. The CDR3 loop is CASSPIGNQPQHF. The CDR3 coding sequence is TGTGCCAGCAGTCCCATTGGCAATCAGCCCCAGCATTTT.

This clone was recorded a few times. The chain combines TRBV18 with TRBJ2-5; a weak D match, TRBD2 (6 bases). The better agreement between TRBJ2-7 and the DNA end casts doubt on the J call. Looked up from germline, CDR1 is KGHSH and CDR2 is LQKENI. The CDR3 is 15 residues long. The CDR3 here is CASSPPQGGPYEQYF. CDR3 bases: TGTGCCAGCTCACCACCTCAGGGAGGTCCCTACGAGCAGTACTTC.

The chain's CDR3 is CASSETENTEAFF. The CDR3 DNA follows: TGTGCCAGCAGTGAAACAGAAAACACTGAAGCTTTCTTT. J is TRBJ1-1 and V is TRBV6-4; no reliable D call. Deletions cut 3 bases from V and 2 bases from J, with 7 bases between. The germline gives CDR1 MRHNA, CDR2 SNTAGT. The CDR3 is 13 amino acids.

This clone was counted a single time. The genes are TRBV11-2 and TRBJ1-2; D may be TRBD1 (5 bases). CDR1 is SGHAT, CDR2 FQNNGV, per germline. CDR3 size: 12 residues. The germline V and J ends were trimmed by 1 base and 12 bases, with 12 bases remaining between them. The CDR3 DNA reads as TGTGCCAGCAGCTTAGGAAGTCAGGGTAACACCTTC. It encodes CASSLGSQGNTF.

The gene calls are TRBV19 and TRBJ1-2; 7 bases agree with TRBD1. The V gene's germline CDR1 is LNHDA and CDR2 SQIVND (reference sequence). CDR3 length equals 14 residues. The V gene end was trimmed by 5 bases and the J gene end by 4 bases; junction bases not matched to a gene: 7. The CDR3 here is CASSARQGVYGYTF. The CDR3 nucleotides read TGTGCCAGTAGTGCCCGACAGGGCGTCTATGGCTACACCTTC.

The chain links TRBV19 to TRBJ1-1; a weak D match, TRBD1 (6 bases). The CDR3 has 15 residues. Trimming shortened V by 2 bases and J by 1 base, and 11 bases separated the two germline ends. Germline V gives CDR1 LNHDA, CDR2 SQIVND (reference sequence). In DNA, the CDR3 is TGTGCCAGTAGTATATGGGCACAGGGGAACACTGAAGCTTTCTTT. Protein: CASSIWAQGNTEAFF.

The chain couples TRBV6-5 to TRBJ2-5, with 7 bases fitting TRBD2. The J call is in doubt because the DNA end fits TRBJ2-7 better. Germline CDR1 and CDR2: MNHEY and SVGAGI. CDR3 length: 13 residues. In DNA, the CDR3 is TGTGCCAGCACCGGGGGGAGGGATTACGAGCAGTACTTC. Translated, it gives CASTGGRDYEQYF.

V and J are TRBV5-6 and TRBJ2-1; the match to TRBD2 covers 10 bases. There are 17 residues in the CDR3. V trimming: 4 bases; J trimming: 5 bases; junction bases outside the gene matches: 12. The germline V gene has CDR1 SGHDT and CDR2 YYEEEE. The CDR3 nucleotides are TGTGCCAGCAGCCCGGGGGGTCAGCGGGAGGGCGACAATGAGCAGTTCTTC. Amino acids: CASSPGGQREGDNEQFF.

The chain links TRBV4-3 to TRBJ2-4, with D possibly being TRBD2 (6 bases). This CDR3 contains 15 residues. Germline assignment: CDR1 LGHNA and CDR2 YSLEER. V was trimmed by 3 bases and J by 6 bases, leaving 15 bases between them. The CDR3: CASSQYSSDRNIQYF. Written as DNA, the CDR3 is TGCGCCAGCAGCCAGTACTCTAGCGATAGAAACATTCAGTACTTC.

The chain uses TRBV4-1 and TRBJ2-3, with TRBD2 matching over 11 bases. This CDR3 is built from 16 residues. Unmatched junction bases numbered 6, after V lost 5 bases and J lost 2 bases. Germline V gene lookup returns CDR1 MGHRA and CDR2 YSYEKL. The CDR3 is CASSSRTSGYTDTQYF. CDR3 nucleotide sequence: TGCGCCAGCAGCTCCCGGACTAGCGGGTACACAGATACGCAGTATTTT.

V is TRBV9 and J is TRBJ2-7; 11 bases match TRBD2. The trim removed 3 bases at V and 5 bases at J, leaving 4 bases unmatched. This CDR3 has 14 residues. Germline CDR1 SGDLS, CDR2 YYNGEE. The CDR3 nucleotides read TGTGCCAGCAGCGCTAGCGGGAGGATAAACGAGCAGTACTTC. Encoded protein: CASSASGRINEQYF. Variable domain in full (rest from reference TRBV9 and TRBJ2-7): DSGVTQTPKHLITATGQRVTLRCSPRSGDLSVYWYQQSLDQGLQFLIQYYNGEERAKGNILERFSAQQFPDLHSELNLSSLELGDSALYFCASSASGRINEQYFGPGTRLTVT.

The chain combines TRBV27 with TRBJ2-1, with 10 nucleotides matching TRBD2. The germline CDR1 and CDR2 sequences are MNHEY and SMNVEV (reference sequence). The V gene end was trimmed by 2 bases and the J gene end by 4 bases; junction bases not matched to a gene: 5. This CDR3 is built from 16 residues. The CDR3 region is CASSLVLAGVYNEQFF. CDR3 nucleotides: TGTGCCAGCAGTTTAGTCCTAGCGGGAGTTTACAATGAGCAGTTCTTC.

This chain connects TRBV27 to TRBJ2-2; 16 bases agree with TRBD2. The CDR3 totals 16 residues. After removal of 5 bases from V and 6 bases from J, the junction contained 3 bases not matched to a gene. CDR1 is MNHEY, CDR2 SMNVEV, per germline (reference sequence). CDR3 nucleotide sequence: TGTGCCAGCAGTAGGGGGACTAGCGGGGGGGCCGGGGAGCTGTTTTTT. This gives the protein CASSRGTSGGAGELFF.

V and J are TRBV10-2 and TRBJ2-7; tentative D call: TRBD1 (6 bases). The V gene lost 2 bases and the J gene lost 2 bases, with 13 bases spanning the gap. The V gene's germline CDR1 is WSHSY and CDR2 SAAADI. The CDR3 spans 15 residues. For the CDR3, the DNA is TGCGCCAGCAGTGAGAGCGGACAGTTTGCCTACGAGCAGTACTTC. Protein product: CASSESGQFAYEQYF.

The V and J genes are TRBV5-1 and TRBJ2-6; 8 bases line up with TRBD1. This CDR3 has 18 residues. CDR1 is SGHRS, CDR2 YFSETQ, per germline. With 0 bases clipped from V and 4 bases from J, the junction kept 9 bases outside the gene matches. The CDR3 loop is CASSLGGTGYLGANVLTF. The CDR3, as DNA: TGCGCCAGCAGCTTGGGAGGGACAGGTTATCTCGGGGCCAACGTCCTGACTTTC.

CDR3 nucleotide sequence: TGTGCCAGCAGCTTGTCTGGTAGTAACTATGGCTACACCTTC. It specifies CASSLSGSNYGYTF. V usage is TRBV5-6 and J usage is TRBJ1-2, with D hard to call. The germline CDR1 and CDR2 sequences are SGHDT and YYEEEE. With 1 base removed from V and 1 base from J, the gap between germline ends came to 8 bases. The length of the CDR3 is 14 residues. The full variable domain, completed using reference TRBV5-6 and TRBJ1-2, is DAGVTQSPTHLIKTRGQQVTLRCSPKSGHDTVSWYQQALGQGPQFIFQYYEEEERQRGNFPDRFSGHQFPNYSSELNVNALLLGDSALYLCASSLSGSNYGYTFGSGTRLTVV.

This clone was counted a few times. At the DNA level, this CDR3 is encoded by other sequences in the same sample as well. The chain couples TRBV7-3 to TRBJ2-7; D gene uncertain. CDR1 SGHTA and CDR2 FQGTGA come from the germline V gene. V was pared by 2 bases and J by 3 bases, with 8 bases between. The CDR3 covers 13 residues. CDR3: CASSLGPGYEQYF. As DNA, the CDR3 is TGTGCCAGCAGCTTAGGCCCGGGCTACGAGCAGTACTTC. Based on the CDR3 plus reference TRBV7-3 and TRBJ2-7, the full variable domain is GAGVSQTPSNKVTEKGKYVELRCDPISGHTALYWYRQSLGQGPEFLIYFQGTGAADDSGLPNDRFFAVRPEGSVSTLKIQRTERGDSAVYLCASSLGPGYEQYFGPGTRLTVT.

The chain uses TRBV18 and TRBJ2-1, with TRBD2 matching 7 bases. The germline V gene has CDR1 KGHSH and CDR2 LQKENI. There are 16 residues in the CDR3. The junction had 14 bases not matched to a gene; V was cut back by 3 bases and J by 9 bases. CDR3 amino acids: CASSPRSGGGVAEQFF. The DNA for the CDR3 is TGTGCCAGCTCACCGCGTTCGGGGGGAGGGGTTGCTGAGCAGTTCTTC.